This T cell receptor beta chain was observed in a study of blood T cell repertoires in COVID-19 (dated by TCRdb to about 2020). Context from the whole study: The collaborator samples originated in the United States, Italy and Spain and spanned the acute and convalescent phases of COVID-19. Samples came from the ongoing ImmuneRACE study (first 160 participants) plus 1,254 subjects from 6 global collaborators. The material from the prospective study consisted of cDNA or gDNA derived from T cells, B-cell-depleted T cells, or PBMCs. The repertoires were made available in a free public database intended to serve as a resource for research on the immune response to SARS-CoV-2. Where available, HLA class I and class II types were obtained from metadata supplied by the sample provider rather than from assay-based typing. Nearly every sample came with metadata listing a de-identified subject ID, COVID-19 status, age in years and sex. Deeply sampled blood TCRbeta repertoires from subjects exposed to, actively infected with, or recovered from COVID-19 were included in the dataset. Study-wide findings and limitations: The quantity of clinical and demographic metadata differed by source and by participant and was supplied without curation.

TCRbeta CDR3 regions were amplified from genomic DNA by means of the immunoSEQ Assay, a bias-controlled multiplex PCR. Per the source publication's procedure: The number of nucleated cells in each sample was estimated from the amplification of reference gene primers within the assay. Sequence reads were collapsed and filtered to measure the absolute abundance of every unique TCRbeta CDR3 rearrangement. Productive Simpson clonality was computed per sample as the square root of Simpson's diversity index over productive rearrangements. The immuneACCESS repertoire file appears here via TCRdb, limited to in-frame rearrangements. These files lack a portion of the clones; in checked studies, under half of the deficit traces to unresolved V genes, and the cause of the others is not known. Clone size and V and J calls were adopted from that table, with D and trimming inferred from the DNA. This sample has 110,000 to 150,000 clones in its table, and 88% of those were observed once. About 1.7% of the sample lies in the top ten.

Including cysteine and phenylalanine, the CDR3 has 13 amino acids. This entry keeps only the CDR3 DNA: 39 bases, framed from base 1. V lost 7 bases and J lost 5 bases, and the count of bases not matched to a germline gene is 9. The germline V gene encodes CDR1 SQVTM and CDR2 ANQGSEA. Remarks on this clone: Its antigen is still unknown. Base-call qualities are not available, and no considerably larger clone is one nucleotide away.

Collaborating institutions collected whole blood in K2EDTA tubes following their own protocols. For TCRbeta analysis, collaborators shipped samples in one of three forms: frozen whole blood, isolated PBMCs, or DNA extracted from either of those sample types. The sample consisted of peripheral blood. This TCR derives from a woman aged 45-65 years with acute or convalescent COVID-19. The chain is encoded by TRBV29-1 joined to TRBJ2-5, and TRBD1 aligns with 8 junction nucleotides. The CDR3 protein is CSGDRGEWETQYF. The sequenced DNA is TGCAGCGGTGACAGGGGAGAATGGGAGACCCAGTACTTC.